Below, 15 T cell receptor beta chains from the same sample are listed, as sequenced in a study of blood T cell repertoires in COVID-19. Profiled with immunoSEQ multiplex PCR; TCRdb holds only in-frame clones, not every one. This sample has about 230,000 clones, with approximately 84% found just once. Sequenced input: peripheral blood. These receptors came from a woman of 80 years or more with acute or convalescent COVID-19.

The chain employs TRBV4-2 and TRBJ2-7; 14 nucleotides agree with TRBD2. The CDR3 length is 15 residues. The junction had 3 bases not matched to a gene; V was cut back by 6 bases and J by 2 bases. Germline values: CDR1 LGHNA, CDR2 YNFKEQ. CDR3 region: CASSATSGRAYEQYF. The CDR3 DNA sequence: TGTGCCAGCAGTGCGACTAGCGGGAGGGCCTACGAGCAGTACTTC.

This clone was counted only a few times. The rearrangement links TRBV4-1 to TRBJ1-6; D remains ambiguous. Trimming removed 4 bases from V and 0 bases from J, with 10 bases in between. CDR3 length: 16 residues. From germline, CDR1 is MGHRA and CDR2 YSYEKL. The CDR3 DNA is TGCGCCAGCAGCCCATTAAAGAGCTCCTATAATTCACCCCTCCACTTT. It encodes CASSPLKSSYNSPLHF.

The V gene is TRBV3-1 (or the pseudogene TRBV3-2), the J gene TRBJ2-7, with 10 bases aligning to TRBD1. CDR3 size: 14 residues. Trimming took 3 bases from V and 6 from J; bases not matched to a gene: 5. Looked up from germline, CDR1 is LGHDT and CDR2 is YNNKEL (reference sequence). The CDR3 DNA is TGTGCCAGCAGCCAGACAGGGGGCTGGGGCGAGCAGTACTTC. Protein product: CASSQTGGWGEQYF.

The gene calls are TRBV7-2 and TRBJ1-5, with D unclear. The V end was cut by 4 bases, the J end by 4 bases, with 11 bases between. Looked up from germline, CDR1 is SGHTA and CDR2 is FQGNSA. The CDR3 spans 14 residues. The CDR3 region has the DNA TGTGCCAGCAGCTCCGACAAGCCTAATCAGCCCCAGCATTTT. This encodes CASSSDKPNQPQHF.

This chain joins TRBV7-2 and TRBJ2-7; 7 positions agree with TRBD1. CDR3 length: 14 amino acids. Unmatched junction bases numbered 5, after V lost 3 bases and J lost 3 bases. Per germline, CDR1 SGHTA and CDR2 FQGNSA. CDR3 in DNA: TGTGCCAGCAGCTTCAACAGGGGTTACTACGAGCAGTACTTC. It yields the protein CASSFNRGYYEQYF.

V gene TRBV5-1 combines with J gene TRBJ1-1; TRBD1 might be the D (5 bases). The CDR3 sequence is 12 residues long. V lost 3 bases and J lost 3, with 6 bases in between. Germline V gene lookup returns CDR1 SGHRS and CDR2 YFSETQ. The CDR3 sequence is CASSWGDTEAFF. CDR3 DNA: TGCGCCAGCAGCTGGGGGGACACTGAAGCTTTCTTT.

The chain carries TRBV5-1 and TRBJ2-2; 8 bases line up with TRBD2. The CDR3 extends over 19 amino acids. J gave up 0 bases and V 3 bases, and 13 bases lay outside the gene matches. Germline CDR1 and CDR2: SGHRS and YFSETQ. The CDR3 reads CASSSNLVAGRPNTGELFF. In DNA, the CDR3 is TGCGCCAGCAGCTCCAATCTCGTAGCGGGGAGACCGAACACCGGGGAGCTGTTTTTT.

As for this clone: Germline is not matched at one junction end, which may reflect a read error. V and J are TRBV29-1 and TRBJ2-6; 7 bases map to TRBD1. Germline lookup yields CDR1 SQVTM and CDR2 ANQGSEA. The CDR3 runs to 11 residues. The CDR3: CSAYLGTVVAF. Written as DNA, the CDR3 is TGCAGCGCTTATCTCGGGACAGTTGTTGCTTTC.

This clone was seen a handful of times. The V call is TRBV5-1, the J call TRBJ1-5; possibly TRBD1 for D (6 bases). The CDR3 extends over 14 amino acids. The V gene lost 2 bases and the J gene lost 5 bases, with 11 bases spanning the gap. CDR1 and CDR2 from the germline V gene are SGHRS and YFSETQ. The CDR3 nucleotides are TGCGCCAGCAGCTTACAGGGAGGGGATCAGCCCCAGCATTTT. Its protein is CASSLQGGDQPQHF. The full variable domain, in which reference TRBV5-1 and TRBJ1-5 provide the parts outside the CDR3, is KAGVTQTPRYLIKTRGQQVTLSCSPISGHRSVSWYQQTPGQGLQFLFEYFSETQRNKGNFPGRFSGRQFSNSRSEMNVSTLELGDSALYLCASSLQGGDQPQHFGDGTRLSIL.

The V and J genes are TRBV6-1 and TRBJ2-4; D not certain. The CDR3 loop spans 15 amino acids. V was trimmed by 2 bases and J by 3 bases, leaving 11 bases between them. Germline V gene lookup returns CDR1 MNHNS and CDR2 SASEGT. The CDR3 coding sequence is TGTGCCAGCAGTGAATCGTTTGATAGCAAAAACATTCAGTACTTC. Translated, it gives CASSESFDSKNIQYF.

The DNA for the CDR3 is TGTGCCAGCAGTTCGTATGGGGTGGGACAGAGGTTCTTC. It codes for CASSSYGVGQRFF. V gene TRBV25-1 combines with J gene TRBJ2-1, with TRBD1 identical over 7 bases. Germline assignment: CDR1 MGHDK and CDR2 SYGVNS. V was pared by 5 bases and J by 15 bases, with 13 bases of the junction left unmatched. The CDR3 totals 13 residues.

Turning to this clone: Other nucleotide sequences from this sample produce the same CDR3. The rearrangement links TRBV19 to TRBJ1-1; 9 bases line up with TRBD1. With V trimmed by 9 bases and J by 2 bases, 4 bases remained unmatched. Germline V gene sequence: CDR1 LNHDA, CDR2 SQIVND (reference sequence). This CDR3 spans 13 amino acids. CDR3 loop: CASRDRANTEAFF. CDR3 nucleotides: TGTGCCAGCCGGGACAGGGCAAACACTGAAGCTTTCTTT.

This chain uses TRBV27 with TRBJ2-1; TRBD1 might be the D (6 bases). The CDR3 is made up of 15 amino acids. Germline V CDR1 and CDR2: MNHEY, SMNVEV (reference sequence). V lost 5 bases and J 3 bases, leaving 14 bases between the germline ends. CDR3 protein: CASSRKLQGYNEQFF. The DNA for the CDR3 is TGTGCCAGCAGTCGTAAACTACAGGGCTACAATGAGCAGTTCTTC.

This sequence joins TRBV3-1 (or the pseudogene TRBV3-2) and TRBJ1-3; 8 nucleotides align to TRBD1. With V trimmed by 2 bases and J by 4 bases, 4 bases remained unmatched. The CDR3 is made up of 15 amino acids. Germline lookup yields CDR1 LGHDT and CDR2 YNNKEL (reference sequence). The CDR3 DNA is TGTGCCAGCAGCCAACGGACAGGGTGGGGAAACACCATATATTTT. It encodes CASSQRTGWGNTIYF.

The chain combines TRBV3-1 (or the pseudogene TRBV3-2) with TRBJ2-2; D is unclear. The V end was cut by 1 base, the J end by 3 bases, with 6 bases between. Germline CDR1 and CDR2: LGHDT and YNNKEL (reference sequence). The CDR3 is made up of 14 amino acids. The CDR3 sequence: CASSQGSDTGELFF. The CDR3 nucleotides read TGTGCCAGCAGCCAAGGGTCGGACACCGGGGAGCTGTTTTTT.